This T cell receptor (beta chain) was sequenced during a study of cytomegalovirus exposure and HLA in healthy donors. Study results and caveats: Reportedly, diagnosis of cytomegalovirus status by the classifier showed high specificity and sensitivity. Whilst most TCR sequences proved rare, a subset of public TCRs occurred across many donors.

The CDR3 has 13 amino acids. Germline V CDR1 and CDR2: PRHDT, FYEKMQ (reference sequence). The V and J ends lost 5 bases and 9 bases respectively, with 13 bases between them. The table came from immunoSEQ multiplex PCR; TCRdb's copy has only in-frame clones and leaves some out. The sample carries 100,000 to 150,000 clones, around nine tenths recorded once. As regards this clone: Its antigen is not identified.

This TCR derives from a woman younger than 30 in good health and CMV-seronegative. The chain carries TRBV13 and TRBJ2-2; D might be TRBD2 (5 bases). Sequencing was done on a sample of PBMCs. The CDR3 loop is CASSPPRGRELFF. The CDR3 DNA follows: TGTGCCAGCAGCCCCCCGAGAGGGCGGGAGCTGTTTTTT.